One and the same sample provided the 26 T cell receptor beta chains below, sequenced in a study of T cell responses to AZD1222 COVID-19 vaccine. Profiling relied on immunoSEQ multiplex PCR, and the TCRdb table lists in-frame clones only, not all of them. Seen here are 120,000 to 150,000 clones, 90% observed once, and the top ten hold approximately 1.8%. The source was peripheral blood, collected 28 days after the second AZD1222 dose. The receptors originated from an adult who received the AZD1222 COVID-19 vaccine.

The rearrangement links TRBV19 to TRBJ2-3, with D perhaps assigned TRBD1 or TRBD2 (7 bases each). Deletions cut 3 bases from V and 5 bases from J, with 18 bases between. CDR1 and CDR2 (germline): LNHDA, SQIVND (reference sequence). The CDR3 has 16 residues. The CDR3 sequence is CASSIGGTPGGDTQYF. The CDR3 DNA follows: TGTGCCAGTAGTATCGGGGGGACCCCAGGGGGAGATACGCAGTATTTT.

This clone showed up just a few times. The chain links TRBV6-6 to TRBJ2-7, with 9 bases fitting TRBD1. The CDR3 spans 15 residues. Germline V gives CDR1 MNHNY, CDR2 SVGAGI (reference sequence). With V trimmed by 4 bases and J by 4 bases, 8 bases remained unmatched. As DNA, the CDR3 is TGTGCCAGCAGTTCCGAGGACAGGGGTGATTACGAGCAGTACTTC. Translation gives CASSSEDRGDYEQYF.

The V gene is TRBV24-1, the J gene TRBJ2-1, with TRBD2 matching 10 bases. CDR3 size: 16 residues. In germline, CDR1 is KGHDR, CDR2 SFDVKD. V was clipped by 9 bases and J by 6 bases; unmatched bases: 13. The CDR3 region is CATAEGGASGGNEQFF. CDR3 coding DNA: TGTGCCACCGCAGAGGGAGGGGCTAGCGGGGGCAATGAGCAGTTCTTC.

The gene calls are TRBV6-6 and TRBJ1-2; 7 bases agree with TRBD1. Germline V gene data show CDR1 as MNHNY and CDR2 as SVGAGI (reference sequence). The CDR3 runs to 14 residues. With 5 bases clipped from V and 3 bases from J, the junction kept 6 bases outside the gene matches. The DNA of the CDR3 is TGTGCCAGCAGTCTGCGGACAGGCTACTATGGCTACACCTTC. Translated: CASSLRTGYYGYTF.

In DNA, the CDR3 is TGTGCCAGCAGTTTTGGGATCGACAGGGCCACTGAAGCTTTCTTT. Translated: CASSFGIDRATEAFF. The rearrangement links TRBV27 to TRBJ1-1, with 7 bases aligning to TRBD1. The germline V gene encodes CDR1 MNHEY and CDR2 SMNVEV (reference sequence). Trimming cost V 3 bases and J 4 bases; bases outside gene matches: 8. This CDR3 has 15 amino acids.

The chain joins TRBV20-1 to TRBJ2-5, with TRBD2 identical over 9 bases. The junction had 15 bases not matched to a gene; V was cut back by 3 bases and J by 4 bases. The germline V gene has CDR1 DFQATT and CDR2 SNEGSKA (reference sequence). The CDR3 covers 17 residues. Written as DNA, the CDR3 is TGCAGTGCTAGTCCCCTAGCGGGAAGCCCGAATAGAGAGACCCAGTACTTC. This translates into CSASPLAGSPNRETQYF.

This CDR3 is CASSLDLQVPNEKLFF. CDR3 nucleotide sequence: TGCGCCAGCAGCTTGGACTTACAGGTTCCTAATGAAAAACTGTTTTTT. The chain carries TRBV5-1 and TRBJ1-4; D perhaps matches TRBD1 (5 bases). Germline CDR1 and CDR2: SGHRS and YFSETQ. This CDR3 region has 16 residues. The V gene lost 0 bases and the J gene lost 3 bases, with 12 bases spanning the gap.

This clone was counted only a few times. This chain connects TRBV11-2 to TRBJ1-1; TRBD1 is a possible D gene (6 bases). The CDR3 is 14 amino acids. Germline CDR1 SGHAT, CDR2 FQNNGV. Trimming pared 6 bases from V and 4 bases from J, leaving 15 bases between. The CDR3 loop is CASSQGGSVTEAFF. CDR3 sequence (DNA): TGTGCCAGCAGTCAAGGGGGATCAGTCACTGAAGCTTTCTTT.

The gene calls are TRBV15 and TRBJ1-2; TRBD1 matches 9 bases. The V and J ends lost 3 bases and 3 bases, in that order; junction bases with no gene match: 5. The V gene's germline CDR1 is LNHNV and CDR2 YYDKDF (reference sequence). The CDR3 covers 15 residues. For the CDR3, the DNA is TGTGCCACCAGCAGGGAACAGGGGGCTGACTATGGCTACACCTTC. Translation: CATSREQGADYGYTF.

The V and J genes are TRBV6-5 and TRBJ2-2, with a weak D call TRBD2 (6 bases). Germline lookup yields CDR1 MNHEY and CDR2 SVGAGI. This CDR3 has 15 residues. The ends were cut back, 7 bases at V and 0 bases at J, with 12 bases in the middle. CDR3 amino acids: CASKTGTANTGELFF. The CDR3 nucleotides read TGTGCCAGCAAGACCGGGACTGCGAACACCGGGGAGCTGTTTTTT.

The chain combines TRBV7-3 with TRBJ1-1; D unresolved. Trimming removed 1 base from V and 1 base from J, with 10 bases in between. The germline CDR1 and CDR2 sequences are SGHTA and FQGTGA. This CDR3 contains 15 residues. DNA of the CDR3: TGTGCCAGCAGCTTAAGCCCCGACCCGAACACTGAAGCTTTCTTT. This codes for CASSLSPDPNTEAFF.

The J gene is TRBJ2-3, the V gene TRBV2; no clear D. Germline V gives CDR1 SNHLY, CDR2 FYNNEI. This CDR3 has 10 residues. The germline V and J ends were trimmed by 7 bases and 5 bases, with 4 bases remaining between them. The CDR3 region has the DNA TGTGCCAGCATGCAAGATACGCAGTATTTT. Its protein product is CASMQDTQYF.

The rearrangement uses TRBV21-1 and TRBJ1-4; the listed D gene, TRBD1, was not tested against the DNA. TRBV21-1 has pseudogene status. The CDR3 covers 16 residues. The CDR3 spells CAGGDRRPPTNEKLFF. The CDR3, as DNA: TGTGCCGGGGGGGACAGGCGCCCCCCAACTAATGAAAAACTGTTTTTT.

CDR3 amino acids: CASSKTGVGINQPQHF. The CDR3 coding sequence is TGTGCCAGCAGCAAAACAGGGGTTGGGATCAATCAGCCCCAGCATTTT. The chain joins TRBV5-6 to TRBJ1-5; 7 bases agree with TRBD1. The germline gives CDR1 SGHDT, CDR2 YYEEEE. V lost 4 bases, J lost 3 bases, and 10 bases stayed unmatched. The CDR3 contains 16 residues.

This chain connects TRBV7-2 to TRBJ2-2; TRBD2 aligns across 14 bases. The CDR3 is made up of 17 amino acids. Germline V gene data show CDR1 as SGHTA and CDR2 as FQGNSA. Losses at the gene ends were 5 bases for V and 7 bases for J; bases not matched to a gene: 9. The CDR3 sequence is CASSLKGTSGSGGELFF. The CDR3 DNA sequence: TGTGCCAGCAGCCTAAAAGGGACTAGCGGGAGTGGCGGGGAGCTGTTTTTT.

V gene TRBV7-8 combines with J gene TRBJ2-2, with D hard to call. CDR3 size: 15 residues. Germline V lookup: CDR1 SGHVS, CDR2 FQNEAQ. V lost 5 bases to trimming and J lost 0 bases, with 10 bases between them. The CDR3, as DNA: TGTGCCAGCAGCCAGTCGATCGCGAACACCGGGGAGCTGTTTTTT. It yields the protein CASSQSIANTGELFF.

The chain joins TRBV30 to TRBJ1-2, with D possibly TRBD1 on 6 matching bases. Germline values: CDR1 GTSNPN, CDR2 SVGIG (reference sequence). CDR3 length equals 16 residues. Trimming took 2 bases from V and 3 from J, leaving 19 bases between them. CDR3 sequence reads: CAWSSGLAGAHYGYTF. The CDR3 nucleotides read TGTGCCTGGAGTTCGGGTTTAGCGGGGGCTCACTATGGCTACACCTTC.

V and J are TRBV27 and TRBJ1-6, with 11 positions matching TRBD1. Germline lookup yields CDR1 MNHEY and CDR2 SMNVEV (reference sequence). This CDR3 spans 15 amino acids. The ends lost 5 bases at V and 10 bases at J; junction bases unmatched: 7. The DNA for the CDR3 is TGTGCCAGCAGTAAGTCCGGGACAGGGGGATCACCCCTCCACTTT. This encodes CASSKSGTGGSPLHF.

This chain uses TRBV5-5 with TRBJ1-4, with D uncertain. The germline V gene encodes CDR1 SGHKS and CDR2 YYEKEE (reference sequence). V was trimmed by 4 bases and J by 5 bases, leaving 12 bases between them. The length of the CDR3 is 14 residues. The CDR3 here is CASSHSRPNEKLFF. The CDR3 nucleotides are TGTGCCAGCAGCCACTCCAGGCCAAATGAAAAACTGTTTTTT. Based on the CDR3 plus reference TRBV5-5 and TRBJ1-4, the full variable domain is DAGVTQSPTHLIKTRGQQVTLRCSPISGHKSVSWYQQVLGQGPQFIFQYYEKEERGRGNFPDRFSARQFPNYSSELNVNALLLGDSALYLCASSHSRPNEKLFFGSGTQLSVL.

The table lists this clone with a count of one. The rearrangement joins TRBV6-2 or TRBV6-3 to TRBJ2-5; D ambiguous. Germline V gives CDR1 MNHEY, CDR2 SVGEGT. The CDR3 runs to 18 residues. The V and J ends lost 3 bases and 5 bases respectively, with 25 bases between them. This CDR3 is CASSYDISQVTRWETQYF. CDR3 bases: TGTGCCAGCAGTTATGATATCAGCCAGGTGACCCGATGGGAGACCCAGTACTTC.

The J gene is TRBJ2-5, the V gene TRBV5-4; maybe TRBD2 (6 bases). Germline V lookup: CDR1 SGHNT, CDR2 YYREEE (reference sequence). This CDR3 region has 17 residues. Deletions cut 1 base from V and 0 bases from J, with 16 bases between. CDR3 sequence (DNA): TGTGCCAGCAGCTTGACACCGGGACTCTCGTACCAAGAGACCCAGTACTTC. It translates to CASSLTPGLSYQETQYF.

The chain links TRBV5-5 to TRBJ2-3; 10 bases align to TRBD1. Per germline, CDR1 SGHKS and CDR2 YYEKEE (reference sequence). V dropped 4 bases and J dropped 0; count of bases not matched to a gene: 11. This CDR3 spans 18 amino acids. The CDR3 DNA is TGTGCCAGCAGCCCCGGGACAGGGGTTCCGATTAGCACAGATACGCAGTATTTT. This sequence encodes CASSPGTGVPISTDTQYF.

V is TRBV19 and J is TRBJ1-6; D is possibly TRBD1 (6 bases). The CDR3 runs to 14 residues. The ends were cut back, 4 bases at V and 8 bases at J, with 12 bases in the middle. Germline V gene data show CDR1 as LNHDA and CDR2 as SQIVND (reference sequence). For the CDR3, the DNA is TGTGCCAGTAGTACCCGGGACATGGATTCACCCCTCCACTTT. Translating it yields CASSTRDMDSPLHF.

Details on this clone: The sample holds other DNA sequences that translate to the same CDR3. The gene calls are TRBV29-1 and TRBJ1-1; D not resolved. CDR1 and CDR2 from the germline V gene are SQVTM and ANQGSEA. This CDR3 is 10 amino acids long. V was clipped by 6 bases and J by 0 bases, with 2 bases between them. The CDR3 protein is CSVMNTEAFF. CDR3 nucleotide sequence: TGCAGCGTGATGAACACTGAAGCTTTCTTT.

This clone appeared once. This chain links TRBV4-3 with TRBJ2-7; D call uncertain. V was trimmed by 0 bases and J by 2 bases, leaving 11 bases between them. This CDR3 has 15 amino acids. Germline CDR1 and CDR2: LGHNA and YSLEER. The CDR3 region has the DNA TGCGCCAGCAGCCAAGAAGTAGGGTTCACCTACGAGCAGTACTTC. It codes for CASSQEVGFTYEQYF.

The V gene is TRBV19, the J gene TRBJ1-6, with no clear D. CDR3 length: 15 amino acids. With 8 bases removed from V and 7 bases from J, the gap between germline ends came to 18 bases. CDR1 is LNHDA, CDR2 SQIVND, per germline (reference sequence). CDR3 residues: CASALGKGGNSPLHF. DNA of the CDR3: TGTGCCAGTGCGTTGGGGAAGGGTGGCAATTCACCCCTCCACTTT.